This T cell receptor beta chain was obtained from a study of OX40 agonist ivuxolimab in advanced cancers. For the study at large: With ivuxolimab, an agonistic anti-OX40 (CD134) antibody, patients were treated. Patients were roughly 87% male with ages roughly 20 to 85, mean 60.

Trimming stripped 0 bases from V and 8 bases from J, with 11 bases between. Germline loops: CDR1 GTSNPN, CDR2 SVGIG (reference sequence). The CDR3 runs 14 residues. The study's findings and limits: People who partly responded at 0.1-3.0 mg/kg had some of the least clonal expansion seen.

Here immunoSEQ multiplex PCR was the method, and the copy in TCRdb shows in-frame clones only, minus some. The repertoire consists of 90,000 to 130,000 clones, with approximately 90% occurring once and the leading ten covering around 0.61%. Patients with autoimmune history or systemic immunosuppression were excluded. This clone has more than one count but fewer than ten. Its cognate antigen is unknown. This TCR derives from an adult with an advanced solid tumor such as melanoma, head and neck, liver or kidney cancer. The source material was CD4+ or CD8+ T cells sorted from blood, sampled in a trial of the OX40 agonist ivuxolimab. This sequence joins TRBV30 and TRBJ1-6; no reliable D call. The CDR3 DNA reads as TGTGCCTGGAGTGTAGGGCGTAGGGATTCACCCCTCCACTTT. Protein sequence: CAWSVGRRDSPLHF.